This is a list of T cell receptor beta chains from one sample in a study of blood T cell repertoires in COVID-19. The assay was immunoSEQ multiplex PCR, and TCRdb's table has in-frame clones only and misses some. The table shows roughly 150,000 clones, with 75% to 90% occurring only once. The specimen was peripheral blood. Every receptor here comes from a woman of 80 years or more with acute or convalescent COVID-19. Each CDR3 is given with its conserved first and last residue. D genes are given only for firm matches. Where a row states a size, it is once, few, many or the class of an expanded clone; other rows omit it.

TRBV12-5	14	.	TRBD1	TRBJ2-5	CASGPHGTGEAQYF	TGTGCTAGTGGTCCACATGGGACAGGGGAGGCCCAGTACTTC
TRBV18	14	.	.	TRBJ2-7	CASSPETGSYEQYF	TGTGCCAGCTCACCCGAGACAGGCTCCTACGAGCAGTACTTC
TRBV6-5	15	.	.	TRBJ2-2	CASTTSHHNTGELFF	TGTGCCAGCACAACTTCTCACCATAACACCGGGGAGCTGTTTTTT
TRBV5-1	16	.	TRBD1	TRBJ1-3	CASSLAGQGSGNTIYF	TGCGCCAGCAGCTTAGCGGGACAGGGGTCTGGAAACACCATATATTTT
TRBV5-1	16	once	TRBD2	TRBJ2-3	CASSPGGSGGTDTQYF	TGCGCCAGCAGCCCGGGGGGTAGCGGGGGTACAGATACGCAGTATTTT
TRBV5-6	15	.	TRBD1	TRBJ1-1	CASSPYYRGETEAFF	TGTGCCAGCAGCCCCTATTACAGGGGTGAGACTGAAGCTTTCTTT
TRBV6-5	15	.	.	TRBJ1-5	CASSYRGGGAQPQHF	TGTGCCAGCAGTTACAGGGGCGGGGGGGCTCAGCCCCAGCATTTT
TRBV2	15	.	TRBD1	TRBJ2-1	CASSPVVMDRGKEFF	TGTGCCAGCAGTCCTGTTGTTATGGACAGGGGGAAGGAGTTCTTC
TRBV29-1	11	.	.	TRBJ2-1	CSVGSVNEQFF	TGCAGCGTGGGGAGCGTCAATGAGCAGTTCTTC
TRBV7-2	14	.	TRBD1	TRBJ1-1	CASSQNRGLTEAFF	TGTGCCAGCAGCCAGAACAGGGGGCTGACTGAAGCTTTCTTT
TRBV11-2	13	.	TRBD1	TRBJ1-2	CASSSGQLYGYTF	TGTGCCAGCAGCTCGGGACAGCTCTATGGCTACACCTTC
TRBV18	17	.	.	TRBJ1-1	CASSLNARDRMNTEAFF	TGTGCCAGCTCACTCAATGCTCGAGACAGGATGAACACTGAAGCTTTCTTT
TRBV3-1/TRBV3-2	13	.	.	TRBJ1-1	CASSLQEAAEAFF	TGTGCCAGCAGCCTTCAGGAAGCGGCTGAAGCTTTCTTT
TRBV9	17	.	.	TRBJ1-1	CASSVDPFAGSGTEAFF	TGTGCCAGCAGCGTAGATCCATTTGCGGGGTCAGGCACTGAAGCTTTCTTT
TRBV7-2	12	.	.	TRBJ1-2	CASSPAGYGYTF	TGTGCCAGCAGCCCGGCGGGCTATGGCTACACCTTC
TRBV15	17	.	TRBD1	TRBJ1-2	CATSRTSGTGGSGGYTF	TGTGCCACCAGCAGAACTTCCGGGACAGGGGGCAGTGGTGGCTACACCTTC
TRBV18	15	.	.	TRBJ1-3	CASSPEIGGRNTIYF	TGTGCCAGCTCACCCGAAATTGGGGGCAGAAACACCATATATTTT
TRBV5-4	13	.	.	TRBJ1-1	CASSFYRGQRAFF	TGTGCCAGCAGCTTTTACCGAGGGCAAAGAGCTTTCTTT
TRBV2	15	.	.	TRBJ1-3	CASSDQGMGGNTIYF	TGTGCCAGCAGTGATCAGGGGATGGGTGGAAACACCATATATTTT
TRBV5-1	15	once	TRBD1	TRBJ1-1	CASSVDRVTNTEAFF	TGCGCCAGCAGCGTCGACAGGGTCACAAACACTGAAGCTTTCTTT
TRBV7-8	15	.	.	TRBJ1-6	CASSLNWGGISPLHF	TGTGCCAGCAGCTTAAATTGGGGCGGGATCTCACCCCTCCACTTT
TRBV13	13	.	TRBD2	TRBJ2-1	CASSRAGGNEQFF	TGTGCCAGCAGCCGGGCGGGGGGCAATGAGCAGTTCTTC
TRBV5-5	18	.	TRBD1	TRBJ2-1	CASSPFPRPGQGFDEQFF	TGTGCCAGCAGCCCATTCCCTAGACCGGGACAGGGCTTCGATGAGCAGTTCTTC
TRBV27	12	.	.	TRBJ1-1	CASSSGSTEAFF	TGTGCCAGCAGTTCAGGGTCCACTGAAGCTTTCTTT
TRBV11-2	16	.	.	TRBJ1-1	CASSLGGTRMNTEAFF	TGTGCCAGCAGCTTAGGAGGGACACGAATGAACACTGAAGCTTTCTTT
TRBV5-1	17	.	TRBD1	TRBJ2-7	CASSYGDSSGVSYEQYF	TGCGCCAGCAGCTATGGGGACAGCTCGGGCGTCTCCTACGAGCAGTACTTC
TRBV3-1/TRBV3-2	13	.	.	TRBJ2-5	CASSPPLRETQYF	TGTGCCAGCAGCCCCCCCCTAAGAGAGACCCAGTACTTC
TRBV30	13	.	.	TRBJ1-1	CAWSGQLNTEAFF	TGTGCCTGGAGTGGACAGTTGAACACTGAAGCTTTCTTT
TRBV7-9	13	.	TRBD1	TRBJ2-7	CASARQGPREQYF	TGTGCCAGCGCAAGACAGGGTCCACGCGAGCAGTACTTC
TRBV5-1	14	.	.	TRBJ1-2	CASSINQGPYGYTF	TGCGCCAGCAGCATAAACCAGGGTCCCTATGGCTACACCTTC
TRBV27	21	.	TRBD2	TRBJ2-1	CASSSTSRLAGGYVSYNEQFF	TGTGCCAGCAGTTCGACCTCCCGGTTGGCGGGGGGGTATGTATCCTACAATGAGCAGTTCTTC
TRBV19	15	.	.	TRBJ1-5	CASSWASLSNQPQHF	TGTGCCAGTAGTTGGGCCTCCTTGAGCAATCAGCCCCAGCATTTT
TRBV30	13	.	.	TRBJ1-2	CAWGGGPWDGYTF	TGTGCCTGGGGGGGCGGGCCCTGGGATGGCTACACCTTC
TRBV27	13	.	TRBD1	TRBJ1-2	CASRGQVNYGYTF	TGTGCCAGCAGGGGACAGGTGAACTATGGCTACACCTTC
TRBV7-9	12	.	.	TRBJ1-2	CASSLRGKGYTF	TGTGCCAGCAGCTTGCGGGGGAAAGGCTACACCTTC
TRBV28	16	once	TRBD2	TRBJ2-7	CASSLILSAGAYEQYF	TGTGCCAGCAGTTTAATTTTATCAGCGGGGGCCTACGAGCAGTACTTC
TRBV12-5	16	once	TRBD2	TRBJ2-7	CASGLKLAASSYEQYF	TGTGCTAGTGGTTTGAAACTAGCGGCCAGCTCCTACGAGCAGTACTTC
TRBV4-3	15	.	TRBD1	TRBJ2-7	CASSQDLDRGYEQYF	TGCGCCAGCAGCCAAGATTTGGACAGGGGCTACGAGCAGTACTTC
TRBV10-3	18	.	TRBD1	TRBJ1-4	CAISETGQGGSLGEKLFF	TGTGCCATCAGTGAGACCGGACAGGGCGGTTCACTAGGGGAAAAACTGTTTTTT
TRBV6-2/TRBV6-3	16	once	TRBD1	TRBJ2-1	CASSYIYRGSYNEQFF	TGTGCCAGCAGTTACATATACAGGGGCTCCTACAATGAGCAGTTCTTC
TRBV5-1	13	.	.	TRBJ1-5	CASSLNGNQPQHF	TGCGCCAGCAGCTTAAACGGGAATCAGCCCCAGCATTTT
TRBV6-6	16	.	TRBD1	TRBJ1-1	CASHHRPGQGPTEAFF	TGTGCCAGCCACCACCGCCCCGGACAGGGGCCCACTGAAGCTTTCTTT
TRBV5-1	14	.	TRBD1	TRBJ2-5	CASRPGQLQETQYF	TGCGCCAGCAGGCCGGGACAGCTCCAAGAGACCCAGTACTTC
TRBV7-6	15	.	.	TRBJ1-1	CASSPYDQGSTEAFF	TGTGCCAGCAGCCCTTATGACCAGGGGAGCACTGAAGCTTTCTTT
TRBV18	14	once	TRBD1	TRBJ1-1	CASSPDRINTEAFF	TGTGCCAGCTCACCGGACAGGATAAACACTGAAGCTTTCTTT
TRBV6-6	13	few	TRBD1	TRBJ2-7	CASSTGTGYEQYF	TGTGCCAGCAGTACCGGGACAGGCTACGAGCAGTACTTC
TRBV11-2	15	.	.	TRBJ1-6	CASSSMQGSNSPLHF	TGTGCCAGCAGCTCTATGCAGGGGTCGAATTCACCCCTCCACTTT
TRBV5-8	16	.	.	TRBJ1-1	CASSLYRATGNTEAFF	TGTGCCAGCAGCTTGTACCGGGCGACAGGGAACACTGAAGCTTTCTTT
TRBV21-1	20	.	.	TRBJ1-5	CASSNYSSRQSKRVGQPQHF	TGTGCCAGCAGCAATTACAGTTCTAGACAGTCTAAGCGGGTGGGTCAGCCCCAGCATTTT
TRBV7-9	15	once	.	TRBJ2-7	CASSPPVVSGYEQYF	TGTGCCAGCAGCCCACCCGTAGTATCTGGCTACGAGCAGTACTTC
TRBV7-9	17	.	TRBD1	TRBJ1-2	CASSTALSSTGDGGYTF	TGTGCCAGCAGCACCGCCCTATCGTCGACAGGGGATGGTGGCTACACCTTC
TRBV19	14	.	TRBD2	TRBJ2-7	CASSPTGGSYEQYF	TGTGCCAGTAGCCCTACGGGGGGATCGTACGAGCAGTACTTC
TRBV24-1	15	.	.	TRBJ2-1	CATSDSQGYYNEQFF	TGTGCCACCAGTGATAGCCAGGGTTACTACAATGAGCAGTTCTTC
TRBV7-2	16	.	.	TRBJ1-2	CASSLALGRGSYGYTF	TGTGCCAGCAGCTTAGCGCTGGGCAGGGGAAGTTATGGCTACACCTTC
TRBV19	15	.	.	TRBJ1-5	CASSIVQGSNQPQHF	TGTGCCAGTAGTATAGTGCAGGGATCAAATCAGCCCCAGCATTTT
TRBV10-2	13	.	.	TRBJ1-1	CATAGFMNTEAFF	TGCGCCACCGCAGGCTTTATGAACACTGAAGCTTTCTTT
TRBV28	14	.	.	TRBJ1-2	CASSLLARGYGYTF	TGTGCCAGCAGTTTATTGGCAAGAGGCTATGGCTACACCTTC
TRBV7-2	15	.	TRBD1	TRBJ1-1	CASSLLGQTNTEAFF	TGTGCCAGCAGCCTACTGGGACAGACGAACACTGAAGCTTTCTTT
TRBV19	15	.	.	TRBJ2-2	CASSAGAPNTGELFF	TGTGCCAGTAGCGCAGGGGCCCCGAACACCGGGGAGCTGTTTTTT
TRBV20-1	11	.	.	TRBJ2-6	CSASLRDILTF	TGCAGTGCTAGCCTAAGGGACATCCTGACTTTC